Listed below are T cell receptor beta chains from one sample, sequenced in a study of T cells in Graves' hyperthyroidism and ophthalmopathy. TCRdb reprocessed the multiplex PCR reads via MiXCR and lists one record per CDR3 protein. The sample contains about 380,000 distinct CDR3 sequences, approximately 13% of which appear only once. The sequenced sample was blood. The receptors derive from a man younger than 45 with Graves' hyperthyroidism that later progressed to Graves' ophthalmopathy. Each CDR3 is given with its conserved first and last residue. D genes are given only for firm matches. Not every row has a clone size; where given, it reads once, few, many or a size class.

V,D,J,size,CDR3,DNA
TRBV6-1,TRBD1,TRBJ1-5,many,CASSLWGSAGQGGKYNQPQHF,TGTGCCAGCAGTCTTTGGGGATCTGCGGGACAGGGAGGGAAGTACAATCAGCCCCAGCATTTT
TRBV13,TRBD1,TRBJ2-1,few,CASSFGQGPYNEQFF,TGTGCCAGCAGCTTTGGACAGGGCCCCTACAATGAGCAGTTCTTC
TRBV18,.,TRBJ2-3,.,CASPKDPTDTQYF,TGTGCCAGCCCTAAGGATCCCACAGATACGCAGTATTTT
TRBV12-3/TRBV12-4,TRBD1,TRBJ2-6,many,CASSIRQGSSGANVLTF,TGTGCCAGCAGTATCAGACAGGGTAGCTCTGGGGCCAACGTCCTGACTTTC
TRBV12-5,.,TRBJ2-7,many,CASASRGELSYEQYF,TGTGCTAGTGCTAGTAGGGGGGAACTCTCCTACGAGCAGTACTTC
TRBV7-6,.,TRBJ1-3,few,CASSSPYSSGNTIYF,TGTGCCAGCAGCTCCCCGTACAGCTCTGGAAACACCATATATTTT
TRBV7-8,.,TRBJ1-2,.,CASSFWGAPNYGYTF,TGTGCCAGCAGCTTTTGGGGGGCACCTAACTATGGCTACACCTTC
TRBV12-3/TRBV12-4,TRBD1,TRBJ2-5,many,CASSPGQGQETQYF,TGTGCCAGCAGCCCGGGACAGGGACAAGAGACCCAGTACTTC
TRBV5-6,.,TRBJ1-5,.,CASSLGQVDQPQHF,TGTGCCAGCAGCTTGGGGCAGGTTGATCAGCCCCAGCATTTT
TRBV29-1,.,TRBJ1-1,many,CSVAGGPEAFF,TGCAGCGTTGCAGGAGGGCCTGAAGCTTTCTTT
TRBV29-1,.,TRBJ2-7,few,CSVDTGSYEQYF,TGCAGCGTTGATACGGGCTCCTACGAGCAGTACTTC
TRBV11-3,.,TRBJ2-7,many,CASSLGPQAYSYEQYF,TGTGCCAGCAGCTTAGGTCCTCAGGCCTACTCCTACGAGCAGTACTTC